This passage covers 2 T cell receptor beta chains from one sample sequenced in a study of T cells after yellow fever vaccination. TCRdb independently ran MiXCR on the 5' RACE reads; one entry per CDR3 protein. This repertoire shows 99,000 or so distinct CDR3 sequences, less than 6% found once; its top ten account for just over 40%. This material consisted of CD8+ T cells sorted from PBMCs, taken 10 days after the yellow fever booster vaccination. The receptor source for this set is a man younger than 35 who received the YFV17D yellow fever vaccine.

This clonotype showed up many times. The chain carries TRBV5-1 and TRBJ2-2, with D perhaps matching TRBD1 (5 bases). The ends were cut back, 0 bases at V and 4 bases at J, with 10 bases in the middle. The CDR3 sequence is 15 residues long. CDR1 and CDR2 from the germline V gene are SGHRS and YFSETQ. The CDR3 protein is CASSLEQGGTGELFF. The CDR3 DNA is TGCGCCAGCAGCTTGGAGCAGGGTGGCACCGGGGAGCTGTTTTTT.

This clonotype was picked up many times. The rearrangement uses TRBV6-1 and TRBJ2-2; tentative D call: TRBD2 (6 bases). The V end lost 1 base, the J end lost 9 bases, and 15 bases lay between the germline ends. The CDR3 sequence is 15 residues long. Germline-derived CDR1 and CDR2 are MNHNS and SASEGT. The CDR3 spells CASSEGQGLAWELFF. The CDR3 DNA reads TGTGCCAGCAGTGAAGGCCAGGGACTGGCCTGGGAGCTGTTTTTT.